The sequence of this T cell receptor beta chain was determined in a study of control samples from healthy donors and cancer patients. The V gene's germline CDR1 is MNHNS and CDR2 SASEGT. This CDR3 is built from 17 residues. The V segment lost 2 bases and the J segment 1 base; nucleotides outside the gene matches: 7. The assay was immunoSEQ multiplex PCR, and TCRdb's table has in-frame clones only and misses some. The sample records 150,000 to 180,000 clones, about 94% being singletons. The rearrangement uses TRBV6-1 and TRBJ2-4; 8 nucleotides match TRBD2. Sequencing input: blood. The sequence came from a man aged 35 to 55 in good health. This CDR3 reads CASSERMRGAAKNIQYF. As DNA, the CDR3 is TGTGCCAGCAGTGAACGGATGCGGGGGGCGGCCAAAAACATTCAGTACTTC.